Listed below are T cell receptor beta chains from one sample, sequenced in a study of cytomegalovirus exposure and HLA in healthy donors. Measured with immunoSEQ multiplex PCR; TCRdb has only the in-frame clones, and not every one. The sample carries 130,000 to 150,000 clones, around 75% recorded once. Sample: PBMCs. Receptors originate from a woman in her 30s in good health and CMV-seronegative. CDR3s include the opening cysteine and the closing phenylalanine or tryptophan. D genes are given only for firm matches. Part of the rows lack a size; the others show once, few, many or a class for expanded clones.

CDR3nt: TGTGCCAGCAGAAAACCGGGACAGCGACGTCCCGGGGAGCTGTTTTTT
CDR3aa: CASRKPGQRRPGELFF
j_gene: TRBJ2-2
abundance: NA
v_gene: TRBV11-2
d_gene: TRBD1

CDR3nt: TGTGCCAGCTCATCAATGTCGACAGGGGCCCGGGGCGAGCAGTACTTC
CDR3aa: CASSSMSTGARGEQYF
j_gene: TRBJ2-7
abundance: NA
v_gene: TRBV18
d_gene: TRBD1

CDR3nt: TGCGCCAGCAGTGAGCAGGGCAATGAGCAGTTCTTC
CDR3aa: CASSEQGNEQFF
j_gene: TRBJ2-1
abundance: NA
v_gene: TRBV10-2
d_gene: NA

CDR3nt: TGTGCCAGCAGTTACTCGGGACAGGGGGCGAGTGGCTACACCTTC
CDR3aa: CASSYSGQGASGYTF
j_gene: TRBJ1-2
abundance: NA
v_gene: TRBV6-5
d_gene: TRBD1

CDR3nt: TGCAGCGTTGTTTACGGTACGGATGGCGGTCCTAATGAAAAACTGTTTTTT
CDR3aa: CSVVYGTDGGPNEKLFF
j_gene: TRBJ1-4
abundance: few
v_gene: TRBV29-1
d_gene: NA

CDR3nt: TGCGCCAGCAGCCAAGGCAGGGGACTACCCGGGGGCACAGATACGCAGTATTTT
CDR3aa: CASSQGRGLPGGTDTQYF
j_gene: TRBJ2-3
abundance: once
v_gene: TRBV4-1
d_gene: NA

CDR3nt: TGTGCCAGCAGCGCGCAACAGGGGGCAAGCACAGATACGCAGTATTTT
CDR3aa: CASSAQQGASTDTQYF
j_gene: TRBJ2-3
abundance: NA
v_gene: TRBV7-8
d_gene: TRBD1

CDR3nt: TGCGCCAGCAGCCACTTAAAAGGGGGGGGCACTGAAGCTTTCTTT
CDR3aa: CASSHLKGGGTEAFF
j_gene: TRBJ1-1
abundance: NA
v_gene: TRBV4-1
d_gene: NA

CDR3nt: TGTGCCAGCGCTGGGACAGGACGTGGCGAGCAGTACTTC
CDR3aa: CASAGTGRGEQYF
j_gene: TRBJ2-7
abundance: NA
v_gene: TRBV27
d_gene: TRBD1

CDR3nt: TGCGCCAGCAGCTTTGGGCAGCAAGAGACCCAGTACTTC
CDR3aa: CASSFGQQETQYF
j_gene: TRBJ2-5
abundance: NA
v_gene: TRBV5-1
d_gene: NA

CDR3nt: TGTGCCAGCAGCGTTGGAGTAAGCAATCAGCCCCAGCATTTT
CDR3aa: CASSVGVSNQPQHF
j_gene: TRBJ1-5
abundance: NA
v_gene: TRBV9
d_gene: NA

CDR3nt: TGTGCCAGCAGCCTAGGGGCCACGGAGACCCAGTACTTC
CDR3aa: CASSLGATETQYF
j_gene: TRBJ2-5
abundance: NA
v_gene: TRBV7-2
d_gene: NA

CDR3nt: TGTGCCTGGAGTGTTGCTCCCTTCGGGACAAATACCAACAATGAGCAGTTCTTC
CDR3aa: CAWSVAPFGTNTNNEQFF
j_gene: TRBJ2-1
abundance: NA
v_gene: TRBV30
d_gene: NA

CDR3nt: TGTGCCAGCAGCCAATCGGTAAAGGGGTACGAGCAGTACTTC
CDR3aa: CASSQSVKGYEQYF
j_gene: TRBJ2-7
abundance: NA
v_gene: TRBV16
d_gene: NA

CDR3nt: TGTGCCAGCAGCTCATTAAGGGGTGGCTACACCTTC
CDR3aa: CASSSLRGGYTF
j_gene: TRBJ1-2
abundance: NA
v_gene: TRBV13
d_gene: NA

CDR3nt: TGTGCCACCAGCAGAGATTCCGGGACAGGGTCTAGTGAGCAGTTCTTC
CDR3aa: CATSRDSGTGSSEQFF
j_gene: TRBJ2-1
abundance: NA
v_gene: TRBV15
d_gene: TRBD1

CDR3nt: TGTGCCAGCACTCTAGGGACATTACCTCAAGAGACCCAGTACTTC
CDR3aa: CASTLGTLPQETQYF
j_gene: TRBJ2-5
abundance: few
v_gene: TRBV6-1
d_gene: NA

CDR3nt: TGCGCCAGCAGCTTGGAAGGGCGGGAGCGGGCCTACAATGAGCAGTTCTTC
CDR3aa: CASSLEGRERAYNEQFF
j_gene: TRBJ2-1
abundance: NA
v_gene: TRBV5-1
d_gene: TRBD2

CDR3nt: TGTGCCAGCAGTTCCCGGGACAGGGACTATGGCTACACCTTC
CDR3aa: CASSSRDRDYGYTF
j_gene: TRBJ1-2
abundance: few
v_gene: TRBV2
d_gene: TRBD1

CDR3nt: TGTGCCAGTAGTATGGACCTTATAGCGGGGGCCTACAATGAGCAGTTCTTC
CDR3aa: CASSMDLIAGAYNEQFF
j_gene: TRBJ2-1
abundance: NA
v_gene: TRBV19
d_gene: TRBD2

CDR3nt: TGTGCCAGCAGCCTAGGGGCGGGAAGTAATGAGCAGTTCTTC
CDR3aa: CASSLGAGSNEQFF
j_gene: TRBJ2-1
abundance: NA
v_gene: TRBV7-3
d_gene: NA

CDR3nt: TGCGCCAGCAGCCAGGGCCGGGAGGAGACCCAGTACTTC
CDR3aa: CASSQGREETQYF
j_gene: TRBJ2-5
abundance: NA
v_gene: TRBV4-1
d_gene: NA

CDR3nt: TGTGCCAGCAGCCAAGATCTTGGCAGTAGCACAGATACGCAGTATTTT
CDR3aa: CASSQDLGSSTDTQYF
j_gene: TRBJ2-3
abundance: NA
v_gene: TRBV14
d_gene: NA

CDR3nt: TGCGCCAGCAGCCCCGTAGCGGGAGGGGGAGAGCAGTACTTC
CDR3aa: CASSPVAGGGEQYF
j_gene: TRBJ2-7
abundance: NA
v_gene: TRBV5-1
d_gene: TRBD2

CDR3nt: TGTGCCAGCAGTGGGGTCTCGGGGGGGACTGAAGCTTTCTTT
CDR3aa: CASSGVSGGTEAFF
j_gene: TRBJ1-1
abundance: few
v_gene: TRBV2
d_gene: NA

CDR3nt: TGTGCCAGCAGTCGAGGGACAGCTAGCACAGATACGCAGTATTTT
CDR3aa: CASSRGTASTDTQYF
j_gene: TRBJ2-3
abundance: NA
v_gene: TRBV2
d_gene: TRBD1

CDR3nt: TGTTCCAGCAGCATTGACAGGGAAGGCTACACCTTC
CDR3aa: CSSSIDREGYTF
j_gene: TRBJ1-2
abundance: NA
v_gene: TRBV7-9
d_gene: TRBD1

CDR3nt: TGCGCCAGCAGCCAAGAATCCGGAGTTAAGTATGAAAAACTGTTTTTT
CDR3aa: CASSQESGVKYEKLFF
j_gene: TRBJ1-4
abundance: few
v_gene: TRBV4-1
d_gene: NA

CDR3nt: TGTGCCAGCAGTGAGCAGGTTAGCAATCAGCCCCAGCATTTT
CDR3aa: CASSEQVSNQPQHF
j_gene: TRBJ1-5
abundance: once
v_gene: TRBV6-1
d_gene: NA